The clone carrying this T cell receptor beta chain was seen just once. The data are from a study of technical replicates of blood from several donors. The CDR3 contains 15 residues. With 5 bases clipped from V and 5 bases from J, the junction kept 10 bases outside the gene matches. Germline V gene sequence: CDR1 LNHDA, CDR2 SQIVND (reference sequence). Measured with immunoSEQ multiplex PCR; TCRdb has only the in-frame clones, and not every one. In the table there are 75,000 to 95,000 clones, around 89% of which are singletons. J is TRBJ2-7 and V is TRBV19; 9 bases agree with TRBD1. This sequence was found in a human donor in good health. Sequenced sample: T cells isolated from PBMCs. The CDR3 DNA reads as TGTGCCAGTAGTTTGTTCCTGCGGGACAGGGACGAGCAGTACTTC. This gives the protein CASSLFLRDRDEQYF.